The 18 T cell receptor beta chains reported below all come from one sample, sequenced in a study of blood T cell repertoires in COVID-19. Sequencing used immunoSEQ multiplex PCR; TCRdb keeps in-frame clones, though not all of them. Among about 250,000 clones listed, 86% were seen once. Sequencing used peripheral blood. The receptor source for this set is a woman older than 75 with COVID-19, enrolled during active disease.

This clone appeared a single time. The genes are TRBV18 and TRBJ2-1, with TRBD2 as a possible D gene (5 bases). Trimming removed 6 bases from V and 3 bases from J, with 6 bases in between. This CDR3 comprises 12 residues. CDR1 and CDR2 from the germline V gene are KGHSH and LQKENI. CDR3 nucleotides: TGTGCCAGCTCCGAGGGCTACAATGAGCAGTTCTTC. This gives the protein CASSEGYNEQFF.

V gene TRBV7-2 combines with J gene TRBJ2-2; D possibly corresponds to TRBD2 (6 bases). Trimming stripped 5 bases from V and 6 bases from J, with 13 bases between. CDR1 and CDR2 from the germline V gene are SGHTA and FQGNSA. CDR3 length: 14 amino acids. CDR3 amino acids: CASSPPSSAGELFF. Here the CDR3 DNA reads TGTGCCAGCAGCCCGCCGTCTAGCGCCGGGGAGCTGTTTTTT.

The V gene is TRBV6-2 or TRBV6-3, the J gene TRBJ2-3, with D perhaps TRBD1 (6 bases). The CDR3 covers 14 residues. The ends were cut back, 2 bases at V and 13 bases at J, with 19 bases in the middle. CDR1 and CDR2 from the germline V gene are MNHEY and SVGEGT. The CDR3 protein is CASSYASGALIEYF. The DNA of the CDR3 is TGTGCCAGCAGTTACGCCTCAGGGGCCCTGATTGAGTATTTT.

The chain carries TRBV5-1 and TRBJ2-3, with 12 bases identical to TRBD2. CDR3 length equals 14 residues. The junction had 3 bases not matched to a gene; V was cut back by 3 bases and J by 7 bases. Germline CDR1 and CDR2: SGHRS and YFSETQ. The CDR3 coding sequence is TGCGCCAGCAGCTCGACTAGCGGGGGAAATACGCAGTATTTT. Amino acids: CASSSTSGGNTQYF.

A few counts support this clone. This sequence joins TRBV29-1 and TRBJ1-1; 7 bases line up with TRBD1. The germline V gene encodes CDR1 SQVTM and CDR2 ANQGSEA. Trimming at V came to 7 bases and at J to 1 base, leaving 6 bases not matched to a gene. The CDR3 contains 13 residues. CDR3 sequence (DNA): TGCAGCGCTCTACAGGGGTCGAACACTGAAGCTTTCTTT. It translates to CSALQGSNTEAFF.

The chain couples TRBV25-1 to TRBJ1-6; tentatively, D is TRBD1 (6 bases). Trimming pared 1 base from V and 6 bases from J, leaving 13 bases between. Per the germline V gene, CDR1 is MGHDK and CDR2 is SYGVNS. The CDR3 length is 16 residues. The CDR3 here is CASSESPGHLNSPLHF. The CDR3 DNA reads TGTGCCAGCAGTGAATCTCCGGGACACCTTAATTCACCCCTCCACTTT.

V usage is TRBV5-1 and J usage is TRBJ2-1; a weak D match, TRBD2 (6 bases). The CDR3 has 15 amino acids. V was pared by 6 bases and J by 3 bases, with 16 bases between. From germline, CDR1 is SGHRS and CDR2 YFSETQ. CDR3 bases: TGCGCCAGCAAATATGGCGCGGGGATCTACAATGAGCAGTTCTTC. It yields the protein CASKYGAGIYNEQFF.

The chain carries TRBV5-5 and TRBJ1-3, with 8 bases aligning to TRBD1. The CDR3 consists of 16 residues. CDR1 is SGHKS and CDR2 is YYEKEE in the germline V gene (reference sequence). J was trimmed by 2 bases and V by 7 bases; bases with no gene match: 11. The CDR3 loop reads CASSRTGSITGNTIYF. As DNA, the CDR3 is TGTGCCAGCTCCAGGACAGGGTCTATCACTGGAAACACCATATATTTT.

This chain's CDR3 is CASSPPPFSGYGYTF. CDR3 nucleotides: TGTGCCAGCTCACCACCTCCATTCTCAGGATATGGCTACACCTTC. The chain links TRBV18 to TRBJ1-2; D remains ambiguous. This CDR3 has 15 amino acids. V was trimmed by 0 bases and J by 5 bases, leaving 13 bases between them. The V gene's germline CDR1 is KGHSH and CDR2 LQKENI.

This clone was counted between two and nine times. This sequence joins TRBV6-1 and TRBJ1-1; 8 bases match TRBD1. This CDR3 spans 16 amino acids. Germline V gene data show CDR1 as MNHNS and CDR2 as SASEGT. Losses at the gene ends were 3 bases for V and 5 bases for J; bases not matched to a gene: 11. CDR3: CASSDLPWTGRTEAFF. In nucleotides, the CDR3 is TGTGCCAGCAGTGACCTGCCCTGGACAGGGAGGACTGAAGCTTTCTTT.

The chain is built from TRBV5-1 and TRBJ1-2; D gene ambiguous. Germline V gene data show CDR1 as SGHRS and CDR2 as YFSETQ. With 0 bases removed from V and 4 bases from J, the gap between germline ends came to 7 bases. The length of the CDR3 is 13 residues. This chain's CDR3 is CASSLDSFYGYTF. CDR3 DNA sequence: TGCGCCAGCAGCTTGGACTCCTTCTATGGCTACACCTTC.

This sequence joins TRBV5-6 and TRBJ1-6; 9 nucleotides line up with TRBD1. Germline V gives CDR1 SGHDT, CDR2 YYEEEE. After removal of 0 bases from V and 5 bases from J, the junction contained 0 bases not matched to a gene. This CDR3 contains 15 residues. CDR3 sequence (DNA): TGTGCCAGCAGCTTGGGGGACAGGGATAATTCACCCCTCCACTTT. Translation: CASSLGDRDNSPLHF. The variable domain in full, with the rest retrieved from reference TRBV5-6 and TRBJ1-6, is DAGVTQSPTHLIKTRGQQVTLRCSPKSGHDTVSWYQQALGQGPQFIFQYYEEEERQRGNFPDRFSGHQFPNYSSELNVNALLLGDSALYLCASSLGDRDNSPLHFGNGTRLTVT.

The sample holds one count of this clone. This sequence joins TRBV6-5 and TRBJ1-1, with D perhaps matching TRBD1 (5 bases). This CDR3 contains 12 residues. V lost 2 bases and J 6 bases, leaving 7 bases between the germline ends. The V gene's germline CDR1 is MNHEY and CDR2 SVGAGI. The CDR3 DNA sequence: TGTGCCAGCAGTTACGACAGCTCTGAAGCTTTCTTT. This codes for CASSYDSSEAFF.

V usage is TRBV28 and J usage is TRBJ1-1, with 8 positions matching TRBD1. The V gene's germline CDR1 is MDHEN and CDR2 SYDVKM. CDR3 length: 14 residues. J was trimmed by 1 base and V by 10 bases; bases with no gene match: 8. The CDR3 here is CANRGQGTNTEAFF. Written as DNA, the CDR3 is TGTGCCAACCGAGGACAGGGAACGAACACTGAAGCTTTCTTT.

There are a few counts of this clone. The chain employs TRBV5-1 and TRBJ2-1; the D gene is possibly TRBD1 (6 bases). The V gene's germline CDR1 is SGHRS and CDR2 YFSETQ. The CDR3 is 14 residues long. The ends were cut back, 4 bases at V and 4 bases at J, with 12 bases in the middle. The CDR3 DNA is TGCGCCAGCAGCCCCGGACAGTCTTACAATGAGCAGTTCTTC. It codes for CASSPGQSYNEQFF.

In this sample, this clone turned up once. The chain uses TRBV3-1 (or the pseudogene TRBV3-2) and TRBJ2-3; 9 positions agree with TRBD2. Trimming cost V 4 bases and J 3 bases; bases outside gene matches: 8. The CDR3 is 16 residues long. Germline V gene data show CDR1 as LGHDT and CDR2 as YNNKEL (reference sequence). The CDR3 spells CASSPRGGQGTDTQYF. The CDR3 DNA follows: TGTGCCAGCAGCCCGCGGGGGGGCCAAGGGACAGATACGCAGTATTTT.

The chain employs TRBV28 and TRBJ1-5; D remains ambiguous. CDR3 length: 13 residues. The germline V and J ends were trimmed by 6 bases and 5 bases, with 11 bases remaining between them. Germline-derived CDR1 and CDR2 are MDHEN and SYDVKM. In DNA form, the CDR3 reads TGTGCCAGCAGGCCCCCCGGGGATCAGCCCCAGCATTTT. This translates into CASRPPGDQPQHF.

This sequence joins TRBV5-1 and TRBJ1-1; tentative D call: TRBD1 (6 bases). The CDR3 contains 15 residues. Germline-derived CDR1 and CDR2 are SGHRS and YFSETQ. V lost 1 base to trimming and J lost 8 bases, with 18 bases between them. The chain's CDR3 is CASSLSNLGAQEAFF. The CDR3 DNA reads as TGCGCCAGCAGCTTGTCCAACTTGGGGGCGCAAGAAGCTTTCTTT.